This is a list of T cell receptor beta chains from one sample in a study of PD-1 blockade in classical Hodgkin lymphoma. The table came from immunoSEQ multiplex PCR; TCRdb's copy has only in-frame clones and leaves some out. The sample has 25,000 to 35,000 clones, approximately 70% seen once. The sequenced sample was peripheral blood mononuclear cells (PBMCs), obtained before the second cycle of nivolumab. These receptors all stem from a human donor with classical Hodgkin lymphoma. Each CDR3 is given with its conserved first and last residue. Fields, in order: clone size, V gene, J gene, D gene, CDR3 length, CDR3 protein, CDR3 DNA. D genes are given only for firm matches. Size tells how often a clone was seen (once, few, many) or the class of an expanded clone, and some rows leave it out.

>NA|TRBV5-1|TRBJ2-1|TRBD1|16
CASSLAPGQGYNEQFF
TGCGCCAGCAGCTTGGCCCCGGGACAGGGATACAATGAGCAGTTCTTC
>NA|TRBV6-5|TRBJ2-2|NA|15
CASSSGEWNTGELFF
TGTGCCAGCAGTTCAGGGGAATGGAACACCGGGGAGCTGTTTTTT
>few|TRBV5-6|TRBJ1-4|TRBD1|16
CASSFYLGTGNEKLFF
TGTGCCAGCAGCTTTTACTTGGGGACAGGTAATGAAAAACTGTTTTTT
>NA|TRBV28|TRBJ1-5|NA|13
CASSFGGDQPQHF
TGTGCCAGCAGTTTTGGAGGTGATCAGCCCCAGCATTTT
>once|TRBV7-2|TRBJ2-5|TRBD2|13
CASSPSSGGTQYF
TGTGCCAGCAGCCCGTCTAGCGGGGGGACCCAGTACTTC
>NA|TRBV6-6|TRBJ2-6|TRBD2|14
CASKAGYGANVLTF
TGTGCCAGCAAAGCGGGGTATGGGGCCAACGTCCTGACTTTC
>NA|TRBV7-9|TRBJ1-1|NA|13
CASRDSLDTEAFF
TGTGCCAGCAGGGACAGCCTGGACACTGAAGCTTTCTTT
>NA|TRBV7-2|TRBJ2-5|NA|12
CASSPKRETQYF
TGTGCCAGCAGCCCTAAGAGAGAGACCCAGTACTTC
>medium-sized|TRBV6-5|TRBJ2-2|NA|16
CASSSTITTGTGELFF
TGTGCCAGCAGTTCGACAATAACCACAGGAACCGGGGAGCTGTTTTTT
>NA|TRBV19|TRBJ1-1|NA|12
CASKDTYTEAFF
TGTGCCAGTAAAGACACTTACACTGAAGCTTTCTTT
>few|TRBV27|TRBJ1-2|NA|13
CAPFGGEVHGYTF
TGTGCCCCGTTTGGGGGCGAAGTTCATGGCTACACCTTC
>many|TRBV29-1|TRBJ1-2|NA|12
CSAYDAGEGYTF
TGCAGCGCTTATGATGCAGGGGAGGGCTACACCTTC
>NA|TRBV6-6|TRBJ2-7|NA|12
CASSGSSYEQYF
TGTGCCAGCTCTGGCAGCTCCTACGAGCAGTACTTC
>NA|TRBV9|TRBJ2-1|NA|15
CASSVSQGRGTEQFF
TGTGCCAGCAGCGTATCCCAGGGCCGGGGTACTGAGCAGTTCTTC